This TCR beta chain was obtained from a study of blood T cell repertoires in COVID-19 (dated by TCRdb to the early 2020s). For the wider study: Collaborator samples came from the United States, Italy and Spain and covered acute and convalescent phases of COVID-19. The prospective study material was composed of cDNA or gDNA derived from T cells, B-cell-depleted T cells, or PBMCs. Deeply sampled blood TCRbeta repertoires from subjects exposed to, actively infected with, or recovered from COVID-19 were included in the dataset. The repertoires were released in a freely available public database meant as a resource for research on the immune response to SARS-CoV-2. Samples came from the ongoing ImmuneRACE study (first 160 participants) plus 1,254 subjects from 6 global collaborators. Nearly every sample came with metadata listing a de-identified subject ID, COVID-19 status, age in years and sex. HLA class I and class II types, where available, came from metadata supplied by the sample provider rather than from assay-based typing. The study at large found these results: How much clinical and demographic metadata was included differed by source and by participant, and the metadata was provided uncurated.

Whole blood was collected in K2EDTA tubes by collaborating institutions according to the institutions' own protocols. For TCRbeta analysis, collaborator samples were shipped as frozen whole blood, as isolated PBMCs, or as DNA extracted from either sample type. The CDR3 covers 14 residues, taking in both the cysteine and the phenylalanine. This entry keeps only the CDR3 DNA: 42 bases, framed from base 1. Here V drops 6 bases and J drops 3 bases, and the junction holds 7 bases not matched to any gene. CDR1 and CDR2 (MNHEY, SVGEGT) derive from the germline V gene. The immunoSEQ Assay, a bias-controlled multiplex PCR, was used to amplify TCRbeta CDR3 regions from genomic DNA. As for how the authors treated the data: Nucleated cell counts per sample were estimated from amplification of reference gene primers within the assay. Sequence reads were collapsed and filtered to measure the absolute abundance of every unique TCRbeta CDR3 rearrangement. For each sample, productive Simpson clonality was calculated by taking the square root of Simpson's diversity index across productive rearrangements. In its TCRdb copy, this immuneACCESS table keeps in-frame sequences only and misses some clones. Where compared with another copy, unresolved V genes explain less than half of these, and the others have no known cause. That table gives V, J and clone size, and the DNA gave D and trimming. Present in this sample are roughly 100,000 clones, roughly 87% of which were seen just once. The leading ten clones occupy approximately 17% of the sample.

Turning to this clone: Its antigen target is currently unknown. Qualities for individual bases were not recorded, and no much larger clone is one base off.

The sequencing input was peripheral blood. The sequence came from an elderly woman in a cohort sampled during active COVID-19. The V and J segments used are TRBV6-2 or TRBV6-3 and TRBJ2-5; 7 central bases correspond to TRBD2. The CDR3 region has the sequence CASSPTLAEETQYF. In nucleotide form, the sequence is TGTGCCAGCAGCCCTACCCTAGCGGAAGAGACCCAGTACTTC.